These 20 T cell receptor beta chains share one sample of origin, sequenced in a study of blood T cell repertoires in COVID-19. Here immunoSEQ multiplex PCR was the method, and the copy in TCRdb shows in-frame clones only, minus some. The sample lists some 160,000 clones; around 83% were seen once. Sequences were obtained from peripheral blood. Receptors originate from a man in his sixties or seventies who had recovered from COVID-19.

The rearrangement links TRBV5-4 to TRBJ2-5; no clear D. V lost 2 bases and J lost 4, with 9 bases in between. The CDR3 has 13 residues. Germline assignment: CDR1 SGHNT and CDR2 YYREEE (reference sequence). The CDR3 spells CASSLEVLETQYF. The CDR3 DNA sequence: TGTGCCAGCAGCTTAGAGGTATTAGAGACCCAGTACTTC.

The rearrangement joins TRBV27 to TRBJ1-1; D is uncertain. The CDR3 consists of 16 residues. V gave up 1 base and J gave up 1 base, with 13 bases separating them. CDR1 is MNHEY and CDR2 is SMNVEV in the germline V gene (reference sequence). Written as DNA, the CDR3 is TGTGCCAGCAGTTTATTTAGTGTCTCTTCGAACACTGAAGCTTTCTTT. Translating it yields CASSLFSVSSNTEAFF.

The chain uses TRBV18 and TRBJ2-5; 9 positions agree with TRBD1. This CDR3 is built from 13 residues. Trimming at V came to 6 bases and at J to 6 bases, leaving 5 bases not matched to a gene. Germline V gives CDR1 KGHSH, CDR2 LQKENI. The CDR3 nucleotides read TGTGCCAGCTCGCGGGACAGGGAGCAGACCCAGTACTTC. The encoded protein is CASSRDREQTQYF. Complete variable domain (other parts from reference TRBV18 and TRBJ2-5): NAGVMQNPRHLVRRRGQEARLRCSPMKGHSHVYWYRQLPEEGLKFMVYLQKENIIDESGMPKERFSAEFPKEGPSILRIQQVVRGDSAAYFCASSRDREQTQYFGPGTRLLVL.

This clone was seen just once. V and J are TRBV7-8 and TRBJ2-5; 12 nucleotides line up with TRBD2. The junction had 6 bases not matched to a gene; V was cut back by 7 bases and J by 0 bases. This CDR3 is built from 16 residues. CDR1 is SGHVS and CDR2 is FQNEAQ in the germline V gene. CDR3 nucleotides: TGTGCCAGCAACACCGGACTAGCGGGGTACCAAGAGACCCAGTACTTC. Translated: CASNTGLAGYQETQYF.

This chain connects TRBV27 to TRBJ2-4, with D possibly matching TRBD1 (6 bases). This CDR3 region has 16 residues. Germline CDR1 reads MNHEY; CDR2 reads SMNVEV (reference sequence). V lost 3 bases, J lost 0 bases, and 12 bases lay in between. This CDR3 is CASSFDRLLAKNIQYF. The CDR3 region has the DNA TGTGCCAGCAGTTTTGACAGGCTCCTAGCCAAAAACATTCAGTACTTC.

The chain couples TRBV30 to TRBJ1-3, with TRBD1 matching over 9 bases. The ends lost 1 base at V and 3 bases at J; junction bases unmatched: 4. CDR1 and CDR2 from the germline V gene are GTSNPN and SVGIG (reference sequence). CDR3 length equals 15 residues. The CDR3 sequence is CAWSGTGARGNTIYF. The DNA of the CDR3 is TGTGCCTGGAGTGGGACAGGGGCGCGTGGAAACACCATATATTTT.

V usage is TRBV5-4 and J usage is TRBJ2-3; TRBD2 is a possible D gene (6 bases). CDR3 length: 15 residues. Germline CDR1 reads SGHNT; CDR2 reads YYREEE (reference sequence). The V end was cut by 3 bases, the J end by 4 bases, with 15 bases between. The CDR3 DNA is TGTGCCAGCAGCTCCCCCGCGGGGATGGCAGATACGCAGTATTTT. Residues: CASSSPAGMADTQYF.

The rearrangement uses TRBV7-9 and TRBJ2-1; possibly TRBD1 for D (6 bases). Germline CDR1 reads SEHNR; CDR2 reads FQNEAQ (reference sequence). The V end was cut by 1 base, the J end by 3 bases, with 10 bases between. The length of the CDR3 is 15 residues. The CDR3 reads CASSLDRALYNEQFF. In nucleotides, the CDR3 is TGTGCCAGCAGCTTAGACAGGGCCCTCTACAATGAGCAGTTCTTC.

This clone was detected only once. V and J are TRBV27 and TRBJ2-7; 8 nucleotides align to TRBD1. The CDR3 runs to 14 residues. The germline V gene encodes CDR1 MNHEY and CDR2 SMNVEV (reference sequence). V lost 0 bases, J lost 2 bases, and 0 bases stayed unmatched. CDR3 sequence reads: CASSLSTGAYEQYF. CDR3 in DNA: TGTGCCAGCAGTTTATCGACAGGGGCCTACGAGCAGTACTTC.

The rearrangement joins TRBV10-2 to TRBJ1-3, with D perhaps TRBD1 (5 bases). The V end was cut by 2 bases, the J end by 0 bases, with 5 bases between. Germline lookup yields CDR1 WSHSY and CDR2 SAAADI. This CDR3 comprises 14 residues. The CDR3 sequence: CASSEQGSGNTIYF. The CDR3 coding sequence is TGCGCCAGCAGTGAGCAGGGCTCTGGAAACACCATATATTTT.

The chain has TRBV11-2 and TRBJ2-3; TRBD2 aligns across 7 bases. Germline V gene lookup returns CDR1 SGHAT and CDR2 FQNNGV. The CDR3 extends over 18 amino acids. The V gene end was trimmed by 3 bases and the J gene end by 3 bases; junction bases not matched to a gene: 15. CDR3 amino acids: CASSLGTEWEGLTDTQYF. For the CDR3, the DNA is TGTGCCAGCAGCTTGGGAACGGAATGGGAGGGCCTAACAGATACGCAGTATTTT.

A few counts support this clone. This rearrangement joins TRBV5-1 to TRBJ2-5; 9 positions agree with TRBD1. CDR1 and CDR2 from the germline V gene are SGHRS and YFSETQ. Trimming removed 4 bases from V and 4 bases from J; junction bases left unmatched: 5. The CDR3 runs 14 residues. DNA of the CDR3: TGCGCCAGCAGCAGGGGACAGGGATTAGAGACCCAGTACTTC. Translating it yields CASSRGQGLETQYF.

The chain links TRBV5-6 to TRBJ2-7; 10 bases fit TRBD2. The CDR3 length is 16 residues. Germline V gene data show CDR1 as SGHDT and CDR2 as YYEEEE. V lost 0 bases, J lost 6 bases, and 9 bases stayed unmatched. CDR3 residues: CASSLALGTSAGEQYF. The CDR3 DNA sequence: TGTGCCAGCAGCTTGGCGCTCGGGACTAGCGCCGGCGAGCAGTACTTC.

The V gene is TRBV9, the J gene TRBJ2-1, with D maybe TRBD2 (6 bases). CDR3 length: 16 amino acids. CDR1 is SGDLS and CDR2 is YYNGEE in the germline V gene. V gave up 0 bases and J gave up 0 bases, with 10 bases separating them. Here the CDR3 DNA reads TGTGCCAGCAGCGTAGAGTCCGGGAGCTCCTACAATGAGCAGTTCTTC. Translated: CASSVESGSSYNEQFF.

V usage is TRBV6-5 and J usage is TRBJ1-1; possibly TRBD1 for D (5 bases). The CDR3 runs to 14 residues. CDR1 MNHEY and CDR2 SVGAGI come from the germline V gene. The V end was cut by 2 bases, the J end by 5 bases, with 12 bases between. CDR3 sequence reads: CASSYAGEGTEAFF. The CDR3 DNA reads TGTGCCAGCAGTTACGCGGGGGAGGGGACTGAAGCTTTCTTT.

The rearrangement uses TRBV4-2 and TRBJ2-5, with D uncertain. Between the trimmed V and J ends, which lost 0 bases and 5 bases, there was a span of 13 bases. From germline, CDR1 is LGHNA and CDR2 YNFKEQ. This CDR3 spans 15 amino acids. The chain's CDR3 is CASSQDPTFGETQYF. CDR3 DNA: TGTGCCAGCAGCCAAGATCCCACTTTCGGGGAGACCCAGTACTTC.

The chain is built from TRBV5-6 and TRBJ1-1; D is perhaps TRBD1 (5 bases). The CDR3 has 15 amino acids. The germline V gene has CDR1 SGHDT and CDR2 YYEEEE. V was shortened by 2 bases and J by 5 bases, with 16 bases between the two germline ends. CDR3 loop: CASSLILGRETEAFF. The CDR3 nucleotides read TGTGCCAGCAGCTTAATATTGGGGCGGGAGACTGAAGCTTTCTTT.

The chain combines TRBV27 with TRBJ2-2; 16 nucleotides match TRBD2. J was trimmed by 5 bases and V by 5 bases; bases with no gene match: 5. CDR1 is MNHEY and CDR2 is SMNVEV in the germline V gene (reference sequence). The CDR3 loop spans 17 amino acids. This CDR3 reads CASSPPGLAGGTGELFF. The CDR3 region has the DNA TGTGCCAGCAGTCCTCCGGGACTAGCGGGAGGGACCGGGGAGCTGTTTTTT.

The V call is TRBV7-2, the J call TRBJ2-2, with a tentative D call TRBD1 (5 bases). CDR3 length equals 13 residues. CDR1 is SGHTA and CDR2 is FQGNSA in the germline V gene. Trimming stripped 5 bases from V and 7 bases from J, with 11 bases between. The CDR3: CASSPQGNGELFF. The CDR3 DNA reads TGTGCCAGCAGCCCCCAGGGAAACGGGGAGCTGTTTTTT. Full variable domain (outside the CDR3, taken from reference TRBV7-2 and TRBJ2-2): GAGVSQSPSNKVTEKGKDVELRCDPISGHTALYWYRQSLGQGLEFLIYFQGNSAPDKSGLPSDRFSAERTGGSVSTLTIQRTQQEDSAVYLCASSPQGNGELFFGEGSRLTVL.

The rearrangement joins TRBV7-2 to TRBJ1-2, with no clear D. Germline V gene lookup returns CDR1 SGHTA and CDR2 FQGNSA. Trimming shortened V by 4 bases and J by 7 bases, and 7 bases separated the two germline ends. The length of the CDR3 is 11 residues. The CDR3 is CASSWQIGYTF. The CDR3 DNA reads TGTGCCAGCAGCTGGCAGATTGGCTACACCTTC.